These T cell receptor beta chains were read from a single sample in a study of CD8+ T cells in alopecia areata. This table comes from immunoSEQ multiplex PCR, and its TCRdb copy is limited to in-frame clones, with some not included. The sample lists roughly 120,000 clones, 50% to 75% occurring once. This specimen was CD8+ T cells sorted from blood, taken at week 4, from a patient treated with tofacitinib. The receptors come from a human donor with alopecia areata. Each CDR3 is given with its conserved first and last residue. The order of the fields is J gene, V gene, D gene, clone size, CDR3 length, CDR3 protein, CDR3 DNA. The D gene is left open where the match is weak. Size is omitted from some rows. Given values are once, few, many or a class for expanded clones.

TRBJ2-1,TRBV9,-,-,12,CASSGTGNEQFF,TGTGCCAGCAGTGGAACAGGGAATGAGCAGTTCTTC
TRBJ1-1,TRBV23-1,-,-,15,CASRSQGKRNTEAFF,TGCGCCAGCAGGTCCCAGGGGAAGAGGAACACTGAAGCTTTCTTT
TRBJ2-1,TRBV30,-,-,13,CAWSVLAGYEQFF,TGTGCCTGGAGTGTACTGGCGGGGTATGAGCAGTTCTTC
TRBJ2-7,TRBV7-8,TRBD1,-,13,CASSGTGAYEQYF,TGTGCCAGCAGCGGGACAGGAGCCTACGAGCAGTACTTC
TRBJ2-1,TRBV5-1,TRBD2,-,13,CASSSGLAGTQFF,TGCGCCAGCAGCTCGGGACTAGCGGGGACACAGTTCTTC
TRBJ2-1,TRBV11-1,-,-,12,CASSLGYNEQFF,TGTGCCAGCAGCTTAGGTTACAATGAGCAGTTCTTC
TRBJ2-7,TRBV20-1,-,few,11,CSAPSEYEQYF,TGCAGTGCCCCTTCCGAATACGAGCAGTACTTC
TRBJ1-5,TRBV2,-,few,14,CASFPGARDQPQHF,TGTGCCAGCTTCCCGGGGGCGCGGGATCAGCCCCAGCATTTT
TRBJ1-4,TRBV6-6,-,-,12,CASSYGNEKLFF,TGTGCCAGCAGTTACGGTAATGAAAAACTGTTTTTT
TRBJ2-1,TRBV11-2,TRBD2,-,16,CASSLAGGSSYNEQFF,TGTGCCAGCAGTTTAGCGGGGGGCAGCTCCTACAATGAGCAGTTCTTC
TRBJ1-6,TRBV7-9,TRBD1,-,14,CASREGQSNSPLHF,TGTGCCAGCAGGGAGGGACAGTCTAATTCACCCCTCCACTTT
TRBJ1-2,TRBV27,TRBD1,-,15,CASSLSEGQLYGYTF,TGTGCCAGCAGTTTATCCGAGGGACAGCTCTATGGCTACACCTTC
TRBJ2-3,TRBV6-5,-,-,12,CATGSTQDTQYF,TGTGCCACGGGTAGCACCCAAGATACGCAGTATTTT
TRBJ2-1,TRBV30,-,-,17,CAWRTPDGDPRYNEQFF,TGTGCCTGGAGAACACCCGACGGAGACCCCCGCTACAATGAGCAGTTCTTC
TRBJ1-6,TRBV11-2,-,-,15,CASSFGAQANSPLHF,TGTGCCAGCAGCTTTGGGGCACAGGCGAATTCACCCCTCCACTTT
TRBJ1-6,TRBV2,-,-,15,CASSESPGPNSPLHF,TGTGCCAGCAGTGAATCGCCAGGCCCAAATTCACCCCTCCACTTT
TRBJ1-5,TRBV18,-,-,14,CASSPPGGNQPQHF,TGTGCCAGCTCACCACCGGGAGGGAATCAGCCCCAGCATTTT
TRBJ2-3,TRBV7-2,TRBD1,few,19,CASSPIVPPDRESTDTQYF,TGTGCCAGCAGCCCCATCGTACCCCCGGACAGGGAGAGTACAGATACGCAGTATTTT
TRBJ2-5,TRBV29-1,-,few,15,CSVDPKGGPGETQYF,TGCAGCGTTGACCCGAAGGGGGGGCCAGGGGAGACCCAGTACTTC
TRBJ1-1,TRBV27,-,once,12,CASGIMLAEAFF,TGTGCCAGCGGGATAATGCTCGCTGAAGCTTTCTTT
TRBJ2-1,TRBV6-1,TRBD1,few,15,CASSDPGQGANEQFF,TGTGCCAGCAGCGATCCGGGACAGGGGGCTAATGAGCAGTTCTTC
TRBJ2-7,TRBV28,-,-,12,CASIGSSYEQYF,TGTGCCAGCATCGGAAGCTCCTACGAGCAGTACTTC
TRBJ1-1,TRBV30,-,few,13,CAWSSTDAGEAFF,TGTGCCTGGAGTTCGACAGACGCTGGTGAAGCTTTCTTT
TRBJ2-7,TRBV30,TRBD1,-,16,CAWSHPVGDSSYEQYF,TGTGCCTGGAGCCACCCGGTGGGGGACAGCTCCTACGAGCAGTACTTC
TRBJ2-7,TRBV2,-,few,14,CASSEAGGPYEQYF,TGTGCCAGCAGTGAAGCGGGTGGGCCCTACGAGCAGTACTTC
TRBJ1-2,TRBV29-1,-,-,13,CSVGGGVGYGYTF,TGCAGCGTTGGTGGAGGGGTGGGCTATGGCTACACCTTC
TRBJ2-1,TRBV27,-,once,14,CASIRTPGYNEQFF,TGTGCCAGCATAAGGACCCCAGGCTACAATGAGCAGTTCTTC
TRBJ2-6,TRBV4-1,-,-,16,CASSQDPGTGANVLTF,TGCGCCAGCAGCCAAGATCCCGGGACTGGGGCCAACGTCCTGACTTTC
TRBJ2-7,TRBV9,TRBD1,-,14,CASSVGQGLYEQYF,TGTGCCAGCAGCGTAGGACAGGGGCTCTACGAGCAGTACTTC